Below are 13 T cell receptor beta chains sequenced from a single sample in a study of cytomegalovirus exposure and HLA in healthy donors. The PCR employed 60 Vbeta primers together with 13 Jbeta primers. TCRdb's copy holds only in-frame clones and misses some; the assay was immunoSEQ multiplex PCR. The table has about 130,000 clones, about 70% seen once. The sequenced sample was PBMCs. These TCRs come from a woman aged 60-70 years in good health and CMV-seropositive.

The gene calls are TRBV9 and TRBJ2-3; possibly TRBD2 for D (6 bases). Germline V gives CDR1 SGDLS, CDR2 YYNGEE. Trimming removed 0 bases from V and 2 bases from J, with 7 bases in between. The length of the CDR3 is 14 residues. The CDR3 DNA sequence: TGTGCCAGCAGCGTAGCGGGAGCCACAGATACGCAGTATTTT. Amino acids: CASSVAGATDTQYF.

DNA for the CDR3: TGTGCCAGCAGTTACTCTAGACAGGACGTCGGCACCCAGTACTTC. Translating gives CASSYSRQDVGTQYF. J is TRBJ2-5 and V is TRBV6-5; perhaps TRBD1 as D (6 bases). The CDR3 loop spans 15 amino acids. Germline V gives CDR1 MNHEY, CDR2 SVGAGI. With 0 bases removed from V and 8 bases from J, the gap between germline ends came to 16 bases.

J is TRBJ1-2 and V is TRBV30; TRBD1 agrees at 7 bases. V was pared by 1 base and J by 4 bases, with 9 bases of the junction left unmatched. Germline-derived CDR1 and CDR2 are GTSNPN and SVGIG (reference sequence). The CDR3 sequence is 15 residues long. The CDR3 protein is CAWSGDSLRSYGYTF. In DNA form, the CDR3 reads TGTGCCTGGAGTGGGGACAGCCTTAGGAGCTATGGCTACACCTTC.

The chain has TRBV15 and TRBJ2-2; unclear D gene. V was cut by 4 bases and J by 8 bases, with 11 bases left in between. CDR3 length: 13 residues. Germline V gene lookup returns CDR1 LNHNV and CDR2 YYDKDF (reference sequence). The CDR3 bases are TGTGCCACCAGCACGTTCGTGCAGGGGGAGCTGTTTTTT. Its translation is CATSTFVQGELFF.

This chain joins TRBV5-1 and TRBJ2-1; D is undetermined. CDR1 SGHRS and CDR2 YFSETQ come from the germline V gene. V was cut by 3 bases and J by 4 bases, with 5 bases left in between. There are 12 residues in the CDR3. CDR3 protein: CASSSTYNEQFF. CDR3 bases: TGCGCCAGCAGCTCGACATACAATGAGCAGTTCTTC.

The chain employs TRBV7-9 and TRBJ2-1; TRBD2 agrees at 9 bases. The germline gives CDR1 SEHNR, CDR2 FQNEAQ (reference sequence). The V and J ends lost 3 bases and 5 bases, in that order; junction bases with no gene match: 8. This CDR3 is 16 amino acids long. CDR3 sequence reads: CASSFRRTSVDNEQFF. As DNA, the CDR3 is TGTGCCAGCAGCTTTCGAAGGACTAGCGTCGACAATGAGCAGTTCTTC.

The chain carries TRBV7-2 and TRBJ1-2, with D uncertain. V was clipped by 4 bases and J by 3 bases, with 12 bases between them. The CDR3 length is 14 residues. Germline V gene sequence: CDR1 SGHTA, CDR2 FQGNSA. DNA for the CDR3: TGTGCCAGCAGCTACCGAGCAAGCCACTATGGCTACACCTTC. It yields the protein CASSYRASHYGYTF.

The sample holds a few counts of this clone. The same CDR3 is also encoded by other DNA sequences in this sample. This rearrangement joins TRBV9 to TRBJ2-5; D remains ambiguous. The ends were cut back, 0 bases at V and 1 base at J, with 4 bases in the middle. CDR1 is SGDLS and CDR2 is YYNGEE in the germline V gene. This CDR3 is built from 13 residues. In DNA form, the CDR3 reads TGTGCCAGCAGCGTAGATCTCCAAGAGACCCAGTACTTC. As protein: CASSVDLQETQYF.

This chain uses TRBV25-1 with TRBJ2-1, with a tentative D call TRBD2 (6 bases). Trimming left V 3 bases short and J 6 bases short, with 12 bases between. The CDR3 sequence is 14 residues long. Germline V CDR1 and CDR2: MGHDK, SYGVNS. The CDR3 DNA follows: TGTGCCAGCAGTGATCCCGGAGGGCTCAATGAGCAGTTCTTC. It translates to CASSDPGGLNEQFF.

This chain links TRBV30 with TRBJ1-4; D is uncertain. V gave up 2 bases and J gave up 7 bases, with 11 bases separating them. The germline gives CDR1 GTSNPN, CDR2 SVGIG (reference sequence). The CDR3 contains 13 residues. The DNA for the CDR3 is TGTGCCTGGAGTTCGGGGTTCGGTGAAAAACTGTTTTTT. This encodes CAWSSGFGEKLFF.

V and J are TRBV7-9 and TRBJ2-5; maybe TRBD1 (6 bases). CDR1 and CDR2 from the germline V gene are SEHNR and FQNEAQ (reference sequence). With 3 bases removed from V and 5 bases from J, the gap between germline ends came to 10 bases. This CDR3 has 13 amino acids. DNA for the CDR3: TGTGCCAGCAGCTTTCAGGGGCGGGAGACCCAGTACTTC. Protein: CASSFQGRETQYF.

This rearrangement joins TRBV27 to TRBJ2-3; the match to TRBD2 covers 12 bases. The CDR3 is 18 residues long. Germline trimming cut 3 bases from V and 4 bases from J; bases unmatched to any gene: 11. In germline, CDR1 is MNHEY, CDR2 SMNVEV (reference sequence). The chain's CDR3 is CASSFNLAGGQGADTQYF. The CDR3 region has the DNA TGTGCCAGCAGTTTTAATCTAGCGGGGGGGCAGGGGGCAGATACGCAGTATTTT.

CDR3 nucleotide sequence: TGTGCCAGCAGCTTAGTGGGGCAGGGTTACTCTGGAAACACCATATATTTT. Encoded protein: CASSLVGQGYSGNTIYF. The chain is built from TRBV11-2 and TRBJ1-3; D possibly corresponds to TRBD1 (5 bases). V lost 1 base to trimming and J lost 0 bases, with 13 bases between them. There are 17 residues in the CDR3. CDR1 is SGHAT, CDR2 FQNNGV, per germline. Complete variable domain (other parts from reference TRBV11-2 and TRBJ1-3): EAGVAQSPRYKIIEKRQSVAFWCNPISGHATLYWYQQILGQGPKLLIQFQNNGVVDDSQLPKDRFSAERLKGVDSTLKIQPAKLEDSAVYLCASSLVGQGYSGNTIYFGEGSWLTVV.